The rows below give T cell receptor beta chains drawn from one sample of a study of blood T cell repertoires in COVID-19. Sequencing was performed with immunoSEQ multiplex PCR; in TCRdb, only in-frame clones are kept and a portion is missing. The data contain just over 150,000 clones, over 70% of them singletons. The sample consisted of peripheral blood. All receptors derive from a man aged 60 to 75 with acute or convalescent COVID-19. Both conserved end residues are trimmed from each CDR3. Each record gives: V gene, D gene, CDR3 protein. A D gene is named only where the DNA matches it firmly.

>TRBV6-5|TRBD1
ASSYDRGTGYT
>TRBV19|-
ASRRGSTNEKLF
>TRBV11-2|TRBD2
ASSSLRTSRVRWNEQF
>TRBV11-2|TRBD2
ASSLRTSSNYNEQF
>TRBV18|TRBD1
ASSPGQGSQPQH
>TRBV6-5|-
ASSYASRPYNEQF
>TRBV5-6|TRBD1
ASSFGTGGLGYT
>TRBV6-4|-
ASSDYKGENEKLF
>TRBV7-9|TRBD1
ASSRDPGQSFSPLH
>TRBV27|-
ASSFTNTGELF
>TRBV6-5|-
ASSRPGTTNTEAF
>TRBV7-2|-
ASSLTYIQGVYGYT
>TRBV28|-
ASSPTDTQY
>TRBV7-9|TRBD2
ASSAPRTSGGQAQY
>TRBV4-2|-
ASSQEALTGNTIY
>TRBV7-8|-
ASRATRMRSTDTQY
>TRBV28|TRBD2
ASNPLGTSGRAVEQY
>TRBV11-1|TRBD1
ASSPGGPSDEQY
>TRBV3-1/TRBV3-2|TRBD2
ASSQEVAGADTQY
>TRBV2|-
ASSGEAGPFTDTQY
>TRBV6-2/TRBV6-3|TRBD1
ASSYSGQGSYEQY
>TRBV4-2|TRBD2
ASSQERLAGLEQY
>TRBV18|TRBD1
ASSPRTGLNTEAF
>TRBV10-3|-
AIRDSAQETQY
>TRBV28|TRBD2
ASSLIAGGPGNEQF
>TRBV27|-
ASSFGGGYT
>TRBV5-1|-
ASSRDTSYEQY
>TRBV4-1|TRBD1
ASSQTGGIGKLF
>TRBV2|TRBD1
ASTGQGGEKLF
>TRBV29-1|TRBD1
SVEDWDSPDGDTQY
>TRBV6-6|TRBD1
ASSYPGQGNEKLF
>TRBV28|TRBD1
ASSLNRGAGDSPLH
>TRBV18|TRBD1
ASSLGQDNHNEQF
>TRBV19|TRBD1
ASSAGQGRAGELF
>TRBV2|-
ASIVGTGSADTQY
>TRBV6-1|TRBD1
ASSEAYGTVSGNTIY
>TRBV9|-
ASSVVEELRPKRCQNIQY
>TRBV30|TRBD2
AWRGGTNTGELF
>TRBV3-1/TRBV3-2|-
ASGSRRVDTQY
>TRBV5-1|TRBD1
ASSLAGQGSTGELF